A single sample is the source of the 19 T cell receptor beta chains below, sequenced in a study of early T cells in non-severe SARS-CoV-2 infection. TCRdb re-called the 5' RACE reads with MiXCR, one entry per CDR3 protein. Of about 94,000 distinct CDR3 sequences detected, roughly 13% appear once; the ten largest clones hold 2% to 2.5%. Specimen: whole blood. Receptors originate from an adult who was a healthcare worker with PCR-confirmed SARS-CoV-2 infection or an uninfected control (not recorded which).

This clonotype was counted only a few times. V gene TRBV29-1 combines with J gene TRBJ2-5; possibly TRBD2 for D (6 bases). The length of the CDR3 is 13 residues. Germline V lookup: CDR1 SQVTM, CDR2 ANQGSEA. Trimming left V 6 bases short and J 5 bases short, with 16 bases between. The CDR3 sequence: CSVPRWGEETQYF. CDR3 nucleotide sequence: TGCAGCGTCCCCAGGTGGGGGGAGGAGACCCAGTACTTC.

There are a few counts of this clonotype. V usage is TRBV12-3 or TRBV12-4 and J usage is TRBJ2-7; D gene uncertain. V was cut by 2 bases and J by 4 bases, with 9 bases left in between. The length of the CDR3 is 13 residues. The CDR3: CASSLIRGYEQYF. In DNA, the CDR3 is TGTGCCAGCAGTTTAATCCGAGGTTACGAGCAGTACTTC.

This clonotype was detected ten times or more. The V and J genes are TRBV6-4 and TRBJ2-7; a weak D match, TRBD2 (5 bases). CDR1 is MRHNA and CDR2 is SNTAGT in the germline V gene. CDR3 length: 12 residues. Trimming shortened V by 1 base and J by 7 bases, and 8 bases separated the two germline ends. CDR3 DNA: TGTGCCAGCAGTGACTTAACGGGGGAGCAGTACTTC. Residues: CASSDLTGEQYF.

The chain is built from TRBV7-6 and TRBJ2-1; D unclear. Trimming cost V 5 bases and J 0 bases, with 14 bases left between them. This CDR3 spans 16 amino acids. CDR1 is SGHVS and CDR2 is FNYEAQ in the germline V gene. The CDR3 here is CASSLALGSSYNEQFF. As DNA, the CDR3 is TGTGCCAGCAGCCTGGCGCTGGGAAGCTCCTACAATGAGCAGTTCTTC.

This clonotype was counted ten times or more. The V and J genes are TRBV18 and TRBJ1-2; D is possibly TRBD1 (5 bases). In germline, CDR1 is KGHSH, CDR2 LQKENI. Trimming cost V 6 bases and J 7 bases, with 21 bases left between them. The CDR3 has 15 amino acids. The CDR3 is CASSSLGRDSTGYTF. Written as DNA, the CDR3 is TGTGCCAGCTCGTCGCTGGGTAGGGACTCGACTGGCTACACCTTC.

A few counts support this clonotype. The rearrangement links TRBV7-9 to TRBJ2-5; D remains ambiguous. Germline V gene sequence: CDR1 SEHNR, CDR2 FQNEAQ (reference sequence). V was trimmed by 5 bases and J by 4 bases, leaving 8 bases between them. The CDR3 has 12 residues. DNA of the CDR3: TGTGCCAGCAGCCGACTTGGAGAGACCCAGTACTTC. Protein: CASSRLGETQYF.

The chain carries TRBV19 and TRBJ2-3, with TRBD1 matching 7 bases. CDR3 length equals 14 residues. Germline loops: CDR1 LNHDA, CDR2 SQIVND (reference sequence). V lost 7 bases and J lost 1; bases outside the gene matches: 5. The CDR3 DNA sequence: TGTGCCAGTAAATACGACAGGGGCACAGATACGCAGTATTTT. This translates into CASKYDRGTDTQYF.

There are a few counts of this clonotype. V gene TRBV5-6 combines with J gene TRBJ2-4, with D hard to call. The V end lost 0 bases, the J end lost 1 base, and 5 bases lay between the germline ends. Germline CDR1 is SGHDT and CDR2 is YYEEEE. The CDR3 totals 14 residues. CDR3 DNA sequence: TGTGCCAGCAGCTTGGATCCCGCCAAAAACATTCAGTACTTC. Translating it yields CASSLDPAKNIQYF.

This clonotype appeared a few times. The gene calls are TRBV9 and TRBJ1-6; possible D gene TRBD1, 6 bases. The V end was cut by 4 bases, the J end by 7 bases, with 12 bases between. CDR3 length equals 14 residues. The germline V gene has CDR1 SGDLS and CDR2 YYNGEE. In DNA form, the CDR3 reads TGTGCCAGCAGCTTAAGACAGGAAAATTCACCCCTCCACTTT. It yields the protein CASSLRQENSPLHF.

At least ten counts were recorded for this clonotype. The gene calls are TRBV27 and TRBJ2-1; the match to TRBD1 covers 7 bases. J lost 7 bases, V lost 4 bases, and 1 base had no gene match. Germline loops: CDR1 MNHEY, CDR2 SMNVEV (reference sequence). The CDR3 length is 12 residues. The CDR3, as DNA: TGTGCCAGCAGTTCACAGGGGAATGAGCAGTTCTTC. The encoded protein is CASSSQGNEQFF.

In this sample, this clonotype turned up many times. This chain links TRBV2 with TRBJ2-1; D not certain. V dropped 4 bases and J dropped 2 bases, with 12 bases sitting between them. The CDR3 sequence is 15 residues long. Germline V lookup: CDR1 SNHLY, CDR2 FYNNEI. The CDR3, as DNA: TGTGCCAGCAGTGTACTCCGCCCACCCTACAATGAGCAGTTCTTC. Translated: CASSVLRPPYNEQFF.

This chain joins TRBV29-1 and TRBJ1-2; no definite D call. The germline V gene encodes CDR1 SQVTM and CDR2 ANQGSEA. The germline V and J ends were trimmed by 7 bases and 6 bases, with 15 bases remaining between them. The CDR3 has 12 residues. The CDR3 sequence: CSGHIGVHGYTF. CDR3 DNA sequence: TGCAGCGGGCACATCGGGGTCCATGGCTACACCTTC. Full variable domain (outside the CDR3, taken from reference TRBV29-1 and TRBJ1-2): SAVISQKPSRDICQRGTSLTIQCQVDSQVTMMFWYRQQPGQSLTLIATANQGSEATYESGFVIDKFPISRPNLTFSTLTVSNMSPEDSSIYLCSGHIGVHGYTFGSGTRLTVV.

This clonotype was seen repeatedly, ten times or more. The rearrangement uses TRBV20-1 and TRBJ2-6; D possibly uses TRBD1 or TRBD2 (5 bases each). Germline V CDR1 and CDR2: DFQATT, SNEGSKA (reference sequence). The germline V and J ends were trimmed by 7 bases and 4 bases, with 11 bases remaining between them. The CDR3 has 13 residues. CDR3 region: CSVGGSGANVLTF. The DNA for the CDR3 is TGCAGTGTTGGGGGTTCGGGGGCCAACGTCCTGACTTTC.

The sample holds many counts of this clonotype. The gene calls are TRBV12-3 or TRBV12-4 and TRBJ2-1; 9 nucleotides agree with TRBD2. The CDR3 sequence is 16 residues long. Trimming removed 4 bases from V and 5 bases from J; junction bases left unmatched: 9. CDR3 sequence reads: CASSSTGLAGNNEQFF. Written as DNA, the CDR3 is TGTGCCAGCAGTTCCACCGGGCTAGCGGGGAACAATGAGCAGTTCTTC.

The chain couples TRBV5-5 to TRBJ1-2, with 8 bases that match TRBD1. From germline, CDR1 is SGHKS and CDR2 YYEKEE (reference sequence). V lost 3 bases to trimming and J lost 2 bases; unmatched junction nucleotides: 6. The CDR3 spans 15 residues. CDR3 sequence reads: CASSYATGANYGYTF. In DNA, the CDR3 is TGTGCCAGCAGCTACGCGACAGGGGCGAACTATGGCTACACCTTC.

This clonotype has ten or more counts. The chain couples TRBV12-3 or TRBV12-4 to TRBJ2-1; D unresolved. The CDR3 covers 14 residues. V lost 2 bases and J lost 14, with 19 bases in between. The CDR3 here is CASSLKLGPKAEFF. CDR3 coding DNA: TGTGCCAGCAGTTTAAAGTTAGGTCCGAAGGCGGAGTTCTTC.

This clonotype was picked up many times. The chain combines TRBV14 with TRBJ2-7, with D possibly matching TRBD1 (7 bases). The CDR3 consists of 15 residues. V was shortened by 3 bases and J by 2 bases, with 14 bases between the two germline ends. Germline CDR1 is SGHDN and CDR2 is FVKESK. The DNA for the CDR3 is TGTGCCAGCAGCCACGGTCCAGGGGGGACCTACGAGCAGTACTTC. Protein: CASSHGPGGTYEQYF.

As for this clonotype: A clone one base away is much larger, so this may be a read error. The rearrangement uses TRBV2 and TRBJ1-4; possibly TRBD1 for D (5 bases). Germline V gives CDR1 SNHLY, CDR2 FYNNEI. The CDR3 loop spans 14 amino acids. Trimming shortened V by 6 bases and J by 9 bases, and 17 bases separated the two germline ends. As DNA, the CDR3 is TGTGCCAGCAGCCCGGGCTTGGGGACTAAAAAACTGTTTTTT. Its protein is CASSPGLGTKKLFF.

The V gene is TRBV7-3, the J gene TRBJ1-3; maybe TRBD1 (6 bases). V was clipped by 5 bases and J by 2 bases, with 13 bases between them. Germline V gene data show CDR1 as SGHTA and CDR2 as FQGTGA. The length of the CDR3 is 15 residues. The chain's CDR3 is CASSLQGSTGNTIYF. The CDR3, as DNA: TGTGCCAGCAGCCTACAGGGATCAACTGGAAACACCATATATTTT. Based on the CDR3 plus reference TRBV7-3 and TRBJ1-3, the full variable domain is GAGVSQTPSNKVTEKGKYVELRCDPISGHTALYWYRQSLGQGPEFLIYFQGTGAADDSGLPNDRFFAVRPEGSVSTLKIQRTERGDSAVYLCASSLQGSTGNTIYFGEGSWLTVV.